The 11 T cell receptor beta chains listed next were all sequenced from one sample in a study of shared clonotypes between healthy human individuals. The data were produced by immunoSEQ multiplex PCR, yet TCRdb's version contains in-frame clones alone and is incomplete. Of 950,000 to 1,100,000 clones listed, around 78% are singletons. Sequences were obtained from memory CD4+ T cells from PBMCs. Subset indicated: CD45RA-negative fraction. All receptors come from a man aged 18-30 years in good health. Some clones in this sample may be carry-over from other donors' samples.

This clone was detected a few times. The same CDR3 is also encoded by other DNA sequences in this sample. The J gene is TRBJ1-1, the V gene TRBV6-5, with D unclear. Germline V gene data show CDR1 as MNHEY and CDR2 as SVGAGI. This CDR3 is built from 14 residues. Trimming pared 0 bases from V and 1 base from J, leaving 6 bases between. The CDR3 coding sequence is TGTGCCAGCAGTTACTCGGTCGGGAACACTGAAGCTTTCTTT. Translating it yields CASSYSVGNTEAFF.

The chain uses TRBV30 and TRBJ2-7; D unclear. CDR3 length equals 15 residues. CDR1 and CDR2 (germline): GTSNPN, SVGIG (reference sequence). V lost 3 bases to trimming and J lost 5 bases, with 20 bases between them. The CDR3 coding sequence is TGTGCCTGGAGCGCTGGAAATTTGATAGCCCACGAGCAGTACTTC. This sequence encodes CAWSAGNLIAHEQYF.

The chain has TRBV5-4 and TRBJ1-4, with a weak D call TRBD1 (6 bases). This CDR3 comprises 16 residues. Germline V CDR1 and CDR2: SGHNT, YYREEE (reference sequence). V was cut by 2 bases and J by 3 bases, with 14 bases left in between. For the CDR3, the DNA is TGTGCCAGCAGCTTTCAACCGGGACATTCTAATGAAAAACTGTTTTTT. Translated: CASSFQPGHSNEKLFF.

This clone was seen once. The chain joins TRBV6-1 to TRBJ1-5, with D possibly being TRBD1 (6 bases). The germline V gene encodes CDR1 MNHNS and CDR2 SASEGT. There are 13 residues in the CDR3. V was pared by 5 bases and J by 7 bases, with 12 bases between. The DNA of the CDR3 is TGTGCCAGCAGTTTTCAGGGGAACCAGCCCCAGCATTTT. This encodes CASSFQGNQPQHF.

The V gene is TRBV5-1, the J gene TRBJ2-7, with 9 bases matching TRBD1. The CDR3 covers 17 residues. Germline trimming cut 3 bases from V and 7 bases from J; bases unmatched to any gene: 17. Germline CDR1 SGHRS, CDR2 YFSETQ. The CDR3 region has the DNA TGCGCCAGCAGCTACTTCGCACAGGGGGCAAGACCTGGGGAGCAGTACTTC. Its translation: CASSYFAQGARPGEQYF.

The V gene is TRBV27, the J gene TRBJ1-1; D possibly corresponds to TRBD1 (5 bases). V shed 6 bases and J shed 3 bases, with 17 bases lying between them. The CDR3 length is 15 residues. Germline V lookup: CDR1 MNHEY, CDR2 SMNVEV (reference sequence). The CDR3 spells CASSLTGHRDTEAFF. As DNA, the CDR3 is TGTGCCAGCAGCTTAACGGGGCATCGGGACACTGAAGCTTTCTTT.

V usage is TRBV10-2 and J usage is TRBJ2-1; 13 bases are shared with TRBD2. V lost 7 bases to trimming and J lost 4 bases; unmatched junction nucleotides: 10. The CDR3 runs 17 residues. Germline lookup yields CDR1 WSHSY and CDR2 SAAADI. The CDR3 region has the DNA TGCGCCAGCATGAGGACTAGCGGGAGTACCCCGTACAATGAGCAGTTCTTC. This codes for CASMRTSGSTPYNEQFF.

The chain links TRBV5-1 to TRBJ2-1, with D hard to call. The CDR3 sequence is 12 residues long. In germline, CDR1 is SGHRS, CDR2 YFSETQ. Trimming took 3 bases from V and 7 from J, leaving 8 bases between them. CDR3 bases: TGCGCCAGCAGCTCAACAGCGAATGAGCAGTTCTTC. Encoded protein: CASSSTANEQFF.

This clone was seen repeatedly, ten times or more. The rearrangement uses TRBV29-1 and TRBJ2-6, with D unresolved. The germline V gene encodes CDR1 SQVTM and CDR2 ANQGSEA. The CDR3 is 14 residues long. Trimming shortened V by 3 bases and J by 0 bases, and 6 bases separated the two germline ends. The CDR3 DNA reads as TGCAGCGTTGATGGTGTCTCTGGGGCCAACGTCCTGACTTTC. Translation gives CSVDGVSGANVLTF.

J is TRBJ2-7 and V is TRBV11-3; D could derive from TRBD1 or TRBD2 (5 bases each). V was clipped by 0 bases and J by 4 bases, with 7 bases between them. The CDR3 is 13 residues long. The germline CDR1 and CDR2 sequences are SGHNT and YENEEA. In DNA form, the CDR3 reads TGTGCCAGCAGCTTAGATGAGGGGTACGAGCAGTACTTC. It encodes CASSLDEGYEQYF.

The genes are TRBV5-1 and TRBJ2-3; D is ambiguous. The CDR3 is made up of 16 amino acids. Germline CDR1 reads SGHRS; CDR2 reads YFSETQ. Trimming cost V 4 bases and J 4 bases, with 19 bases left between them. The CDR3, as DNA: TGCGCCAGCAGCCCGCAGACACTCCGAAACCCAGATACGCAGTATTTT. Encoded protein: CASSPQTLRNPDTQYF. Full variable domain (rest looked up from reference TRBV5-1 and TRBJ2-3): KAGVTQTPRYLIKTRGQQVTLSCSPISGHRSVSWYQQTPGQGLQFLFEYFSETQRNKGNFPGRFSGRQFSNSRSEMNVSTLELGDSALYLCASSPQTLRNPDTQYFGPGTRLTVL.